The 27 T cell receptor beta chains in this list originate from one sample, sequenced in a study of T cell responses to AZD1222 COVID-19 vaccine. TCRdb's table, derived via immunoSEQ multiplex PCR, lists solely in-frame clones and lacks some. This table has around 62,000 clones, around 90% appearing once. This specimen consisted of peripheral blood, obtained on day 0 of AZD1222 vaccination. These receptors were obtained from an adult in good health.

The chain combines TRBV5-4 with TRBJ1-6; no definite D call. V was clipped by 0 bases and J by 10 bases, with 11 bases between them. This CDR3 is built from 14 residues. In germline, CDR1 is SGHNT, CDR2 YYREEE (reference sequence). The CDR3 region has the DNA TGTGCCAGCAGCTTGGATCAAGGGAGATCACCCCTCCACTTT. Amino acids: CASSLDQGRSPLHF.

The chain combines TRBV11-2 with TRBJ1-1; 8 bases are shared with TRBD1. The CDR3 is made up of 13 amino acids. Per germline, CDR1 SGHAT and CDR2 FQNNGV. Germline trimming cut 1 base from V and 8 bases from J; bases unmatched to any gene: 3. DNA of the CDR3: TGTGCCAGCAGCTTAGTCAGGGGGCTGGAAGCTTTCTTT. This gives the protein CASSLVRGLEAFF.

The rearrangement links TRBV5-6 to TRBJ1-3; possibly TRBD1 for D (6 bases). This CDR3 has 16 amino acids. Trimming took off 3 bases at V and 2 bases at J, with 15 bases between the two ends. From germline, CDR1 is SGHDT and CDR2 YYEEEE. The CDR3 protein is CASSSQYRTAGNTIYF. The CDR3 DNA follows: TGTGCCAGCAGCTCCCAATACCGGACAGCTGGAAACACCATATATTTT.

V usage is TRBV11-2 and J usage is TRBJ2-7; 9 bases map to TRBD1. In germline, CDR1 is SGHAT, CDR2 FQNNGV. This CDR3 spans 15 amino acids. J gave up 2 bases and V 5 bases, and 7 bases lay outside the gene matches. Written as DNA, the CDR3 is TGTGCCAGCAGCCCCACAGGGGGCATCACCTACGAGCAGTACTTC. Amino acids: CASSPTGGITYEQYF.

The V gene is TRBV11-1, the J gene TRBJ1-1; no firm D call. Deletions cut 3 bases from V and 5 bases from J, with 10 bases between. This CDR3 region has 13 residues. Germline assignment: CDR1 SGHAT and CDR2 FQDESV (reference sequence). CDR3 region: CASSLMDGTEAFF. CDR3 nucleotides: TGTGCCAGCAGCTTGATGGATGGGACTGAAGCTTTCTTT.

The CDR3 nucleotides read TGTGCCAGTAGTAATCCCGCAAATTCACCCCTCCACTTT. It encodes CASSNPANSPLHF. The rearrangement joins TRBV19 to TRBJ1-6; the D is unclear. Germline V gives CDR1 LNHDA, CDR2 SQIVND (reference sequence). The CDR3 has 13 amino acids. The germline V and J ends were trimmed by 4 bases and 7 bases, with 8 bases remaining between them.

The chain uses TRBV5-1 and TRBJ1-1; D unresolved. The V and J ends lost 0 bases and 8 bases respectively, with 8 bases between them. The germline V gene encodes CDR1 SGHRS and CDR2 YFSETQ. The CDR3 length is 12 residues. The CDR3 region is CASSLELGEAFF. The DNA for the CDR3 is TGCGCCAGCAGCTTGGAGCTGGGGGAAGCTTTCTTT. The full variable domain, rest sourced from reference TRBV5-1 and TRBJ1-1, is KAGVTQTPRYLIKTRGQQVTLSCSPISGHRSVSWYQQTPGQGLQFLFEYFSETQRNKGNFPGRFSGRQFSNSRSEMNVSTLELGDSALYLCASSLELGEAFFGQGTRLTVV.

The CDR3: CASSTGQGAEKLFF. CDR3 DNA sequence: TGTGCCAGCAGCACCGGACAGGGGGCTGAAAAACTGTTTTTT. The gene calls are TRBV27 and TRBJ1-4; 11 bases align to TRBD1. This CDR3 contains 14 residues. After removal of 6 bases from V and 7 bases from J, the junction contained 4 bases not matched to a gene. Per the germline V gene, CDR1 is MNHEY and CDR2 is SMNVEV (reference sequence). Full variable domain (missing parts from reference TRBV27 and TRBJ1-4): EAQVTQNPRYLITVTGKKLTVTCSQNMNHEYMSWYRQDPGLGLRQIYYSMNVEVTDKGDVPEGYKVSRKEKRNFPLILESPSPNQTSLYFCASSTGQGAEKLFFGSGTQLSVL.

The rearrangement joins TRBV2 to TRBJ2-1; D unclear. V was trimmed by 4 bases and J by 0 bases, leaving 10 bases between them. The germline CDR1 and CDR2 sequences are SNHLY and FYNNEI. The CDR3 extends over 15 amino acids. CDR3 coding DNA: TGTGCCAGCAGTGGGACCTCGGGCTCCTACAATGAGCAGTTCTTC. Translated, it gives CASSGTSGSYNEQFF. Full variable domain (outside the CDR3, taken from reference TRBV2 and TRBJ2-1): EPEVTQTPSHQVTQMGQEVILRCVPISNHLYFYWYRQILGQKVEFLVSFYNNEISEKSEIFDDQFSVERPDGSNFTLKIRSTKLEDSAMYFCASSGTSGSYNEQFFGPGTRLTVL.

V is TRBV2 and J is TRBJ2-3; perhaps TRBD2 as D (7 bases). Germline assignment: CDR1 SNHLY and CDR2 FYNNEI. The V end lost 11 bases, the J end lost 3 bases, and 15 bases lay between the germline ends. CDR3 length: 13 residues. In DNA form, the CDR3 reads TGTGCCGGGGGGGCAGACTTGACAGATACGCAGTATTTT. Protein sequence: CAGGADLTDTQYF.

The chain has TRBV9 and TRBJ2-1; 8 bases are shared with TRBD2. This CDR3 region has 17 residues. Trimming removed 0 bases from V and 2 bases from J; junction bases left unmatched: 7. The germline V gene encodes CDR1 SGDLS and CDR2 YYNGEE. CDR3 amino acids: CASSVALRGVPYNEQFF. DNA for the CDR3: TGTGCCAGCAGCGTAGCGTTGCGGGGGGTCCCCTACAATGAGCAGTTCTTC.

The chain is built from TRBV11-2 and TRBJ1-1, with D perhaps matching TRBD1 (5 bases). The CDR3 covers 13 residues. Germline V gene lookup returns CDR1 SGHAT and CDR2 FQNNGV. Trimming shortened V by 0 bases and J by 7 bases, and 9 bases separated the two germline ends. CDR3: CASSLDGGLEAFF. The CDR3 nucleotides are TGTGCCAGCAGCTTAGATGGGGGACTTGAAGCTTTCTTT.

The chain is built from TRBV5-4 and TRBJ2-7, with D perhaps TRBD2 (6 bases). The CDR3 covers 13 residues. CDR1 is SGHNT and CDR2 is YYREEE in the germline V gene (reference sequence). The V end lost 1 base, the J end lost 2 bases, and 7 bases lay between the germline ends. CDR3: CASSLRGTYEQYF. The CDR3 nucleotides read TGTGCCAGCAGCTTGCGGGGGACCTACGAGCAGTACTTC.

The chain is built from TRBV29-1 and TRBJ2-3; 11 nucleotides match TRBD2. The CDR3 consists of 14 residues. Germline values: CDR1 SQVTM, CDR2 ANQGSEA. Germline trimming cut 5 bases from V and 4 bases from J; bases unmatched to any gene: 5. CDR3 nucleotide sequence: TGCAGCGTTAGACTAGCGGGGCTCGCAGATACGCAGTATTTT. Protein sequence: CSVRLAGLADTQYF.

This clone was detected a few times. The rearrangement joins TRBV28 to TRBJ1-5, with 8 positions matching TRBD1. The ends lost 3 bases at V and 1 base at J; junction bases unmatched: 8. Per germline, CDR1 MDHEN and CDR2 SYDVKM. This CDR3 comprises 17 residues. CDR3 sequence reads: CASSLLSGQVSNQPQHF. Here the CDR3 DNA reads TGTGCCAGCAGTTTGTTATCGGGACAGGTCAGCAATCAGCCCCAGCATTTT.

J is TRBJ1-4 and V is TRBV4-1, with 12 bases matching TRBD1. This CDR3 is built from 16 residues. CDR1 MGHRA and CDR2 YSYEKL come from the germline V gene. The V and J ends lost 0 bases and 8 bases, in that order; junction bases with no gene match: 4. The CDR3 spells CASSQDGTGGNEKLFF. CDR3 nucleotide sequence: TGCGCCAGCAGCCAAGACGGGACAGGGGGCAACGAAAAACTGTTTTTT.

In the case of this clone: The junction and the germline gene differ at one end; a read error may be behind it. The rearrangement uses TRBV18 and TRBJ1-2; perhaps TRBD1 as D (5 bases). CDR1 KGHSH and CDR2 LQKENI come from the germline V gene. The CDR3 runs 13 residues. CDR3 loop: CASSPEDRTHGSF. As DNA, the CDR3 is TGTGCCAGCTCACCCGAAGATCGGACACACGGCTCCTTC.

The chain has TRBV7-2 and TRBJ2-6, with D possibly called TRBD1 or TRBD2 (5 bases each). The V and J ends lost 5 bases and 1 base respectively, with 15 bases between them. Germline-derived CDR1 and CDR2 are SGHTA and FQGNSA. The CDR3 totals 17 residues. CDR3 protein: CASSPRDVFSGANVLTF. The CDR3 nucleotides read TGTGCCAGCAGCCCCCGGGACGTATTTTCTGGGGCCAACGTCCTGACTTTC. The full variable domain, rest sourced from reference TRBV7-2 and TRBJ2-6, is GAGVSQSPSNKVTEKGKDVELRCDPISGHTALYWYRQSLGQGLEFLIYFQGNSAPDKSGLPSDRFSAERTGGSVSTLTIQRTQQEDSAVYLCASSPRDVFSGANVLTFGAGSRLTVL.

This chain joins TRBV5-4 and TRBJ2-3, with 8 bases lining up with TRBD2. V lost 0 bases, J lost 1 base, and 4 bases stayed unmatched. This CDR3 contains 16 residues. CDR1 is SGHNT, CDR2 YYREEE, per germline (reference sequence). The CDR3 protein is CASSLEGSGGTDTQYF. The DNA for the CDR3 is TGTGCCAGCAGCTTGGAGGGTAGCGGGGGCACAGATACGCAGTATTTT.

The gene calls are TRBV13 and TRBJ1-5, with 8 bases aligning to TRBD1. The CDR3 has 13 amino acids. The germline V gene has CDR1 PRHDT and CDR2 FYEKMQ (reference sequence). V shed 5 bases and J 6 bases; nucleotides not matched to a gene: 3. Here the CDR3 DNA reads TGTGCCAGCAGCCAAGACAGGGGTCAGCCCCAGCATTTT. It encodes CASSQDRGQPQHF.

The CDR3 DNA reads TGTGCCAGCAGTTCGGGAGGGGTCCCCTACGAGCAGTACTTC. This translates into CASSSGGVPYEQYF. This sequence joins TRBV11-1 and TRBJ2-7, with 8 bases matching TRBD2. The CDR3 extends over 14 amino acids. The V and J ends lost 6 bases and 2 bases, in that order; junction bases with no gene match: 6. In germline, CDR1 is SGHAT, CDR2 FQDESV (reference sequence).

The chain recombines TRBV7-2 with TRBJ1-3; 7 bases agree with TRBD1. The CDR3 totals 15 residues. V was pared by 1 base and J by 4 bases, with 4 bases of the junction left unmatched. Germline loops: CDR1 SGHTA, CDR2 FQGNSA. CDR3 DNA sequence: TGTGCCAGCAGCTTAGTAGGGGGCCGAGGAAACACCATATATTTT. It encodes CASSLVGGRGNTIYF.

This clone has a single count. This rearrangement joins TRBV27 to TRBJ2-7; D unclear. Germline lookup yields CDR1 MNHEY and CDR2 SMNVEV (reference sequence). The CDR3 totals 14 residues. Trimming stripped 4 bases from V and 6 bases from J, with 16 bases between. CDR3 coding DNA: TGTGCCAGCAGTTCTTCTTTGGTTTCGCCCGAGCAGTACTTC. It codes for CASSSSLVSPEQYF.

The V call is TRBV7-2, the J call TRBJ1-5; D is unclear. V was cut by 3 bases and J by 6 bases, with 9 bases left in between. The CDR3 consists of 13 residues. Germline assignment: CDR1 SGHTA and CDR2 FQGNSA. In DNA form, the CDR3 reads TGTGCCAGCAGCTTTGACCTCGCTCAGCCCCAGCATTTT. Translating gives CASSFDLAQPQHF.

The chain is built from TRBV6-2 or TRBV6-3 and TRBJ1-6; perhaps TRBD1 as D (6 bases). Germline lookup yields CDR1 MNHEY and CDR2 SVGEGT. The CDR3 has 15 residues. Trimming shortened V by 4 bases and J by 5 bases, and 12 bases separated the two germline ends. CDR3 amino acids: CASSLTGGDNSPLHF. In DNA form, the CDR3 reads TGTGCCAGCAGTTTGACAGGTGGGGATAATTCACCCCTCCACTTT.

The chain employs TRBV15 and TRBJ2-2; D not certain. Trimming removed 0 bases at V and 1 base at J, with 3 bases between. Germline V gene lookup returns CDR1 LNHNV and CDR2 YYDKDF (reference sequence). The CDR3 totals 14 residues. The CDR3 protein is CATSREGNTGELFF. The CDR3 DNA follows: TGTGCCACCAGCAGAGAGGGGAACACCGGGGAGCTGTTTTTT.

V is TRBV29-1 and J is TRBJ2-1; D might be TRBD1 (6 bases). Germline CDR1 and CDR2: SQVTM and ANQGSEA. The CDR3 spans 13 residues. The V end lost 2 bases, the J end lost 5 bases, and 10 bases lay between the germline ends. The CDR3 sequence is CSVELDRDNEQFF. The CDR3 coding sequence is TGCAGCGTTGAATTGGACAGAGACAATGAGCAGTTCTTC.